This T cell receptor (beta chain) was retrieved from a study of response to subunit inactivated influenza vaccine. TCRdb analysed the RT-PCR reads with MiXCR anew, one entry per CDR3 protein. The table includes fewer than 600,000 distinct CDR3 sequences, approximately 7.8% detected once. This clonotype has only a few counts. Antigen: not known. V was clipped by 4 bases and J by 6 bases; unmatched bases: 5. The CDR3 loop spans 15 amino acids. Germline-derived CDR1 and CDR2 are LNHNV and YYDKDF (reference sequence). Findings and caveats of the study: It was suggested by the authors that few new T cells are recruited by each seasonal influenza vaccination.

This clonotype originated in a man aged 50 to 69 who received an inactivated influenza vaccine. Sequencing was performed on PBMCs from blood, taken less than 30 months after vaccination. J is TRBJ1-5 and V is TRBV15, with 11 bases lining up with TRBD1. As DNA, the CDR3 is TGTGCCACCAGCAAAGGACAGGGGGCGGGTCAGCCCCAGCATTTT. Protein sequence: CATSKGQGAGQPQHF.